This record looks at one T cell receptor beta chain sequence and its context. Its cognate antigen is unknown. This sample is drawn from a study of cytomegalovirus exposure and HLA in healthy donors. Study results and limitations: About 87% or about 30% of the time was how often most TCR beta V segments were productive, according to an earlier analysis. The authors listed 150 to 200 TCR beta chains as cytomegalovirus-associated. When a later analysis was performed, an Asian-associated ancestry cluster reportedly had fewer N-insertions than the roughly 670-donor mean. Common viral pathogens were later found to be apparently linked to several of the most significant clusters.

CDR1 is MNHEY, CDR2 SVGAGI, per germline. CDR3 length equals 15 residues. Trimming took 0 bases from V and 5 from J, leaving 13 bases between them. PCR employed 60 Vbeta and 13 Jbeta primers. TCRdb keeps only in-frame clones here, not all; method: immunoSEQ multiplex PCR. Of around 110,000 clones listed, around 75% are singletons. This sequence joins TRBV6-5 and TRBJ1-2, with TRBD1 as a possible D gene (5 bases). This TCR was recovered from a man between 35 and 55 years old in good health and CMV-seronegative. The sample comprised PBMCs. This chain's CDR3 is CASSYSGGTRYGYTF. The CDR3 coding sequence is TGTGCCAGCAGTTACTCGGGAGGGACTAGGTATGGCTACACCTTC.